Below are 28 T cell receptor beta chains sequenced from a single sample in a study of blood T cell repertoires in COVID-19. The table came from immunoSEQ multiplex PCR; TCRdb's copy has only in-frame clones and leaves some out. The sample records roughly 170,000 clones, 84% being singletons. Material: peripheral blood. Receptors originate from a human donor in a cohort sampled during active COVID-19.

V and J are TRBV27 and TRBJ2-1; D perhaps matches TRBD1 (6 bases). Germline V gene sequence: CDR1 MNHEY, CDR2 SMNVEV (reference sequence). The CDR3 is made up of 19 amino acids. V lost 1 base and J 7 bases, leaving 26 bases between the germline ends. CDR3 amino acids: CASSLWVGRGGGTGNEQFF. CDR3 bases: TGTGCCAGCAGTTTATGGGTTGGTCGCGGTGGGGGCACGGGGAATGAGCAGTTCTTC.

V and J are TRBV9 and TRBJ2-2, with a tentative D call TRBD1 (6 bases). Germline-derived CDR1 and CDR2 are SGDLS and YYNGEE. The CDR3 has 15 amino acids. The V end lost 4 bases, the J end lost 0 bases, and 10 bases lay between the germline ends. The CDR3 loop reads CASSFRQANTGELFF. The CDR3 coding sequence is TGTGCCAGCAGCTTTAGACAGGCGAACACCGGGGAGCTGTTTTTT.

The chain employs TRBV19 and TRBJ2-1, with a possible D match to TRBD2 (5 bases). Trimming cost V 1 base and J 7 bases, with 11 bases left between them. Germline CDR1 reads LNHDA; CDR2 reads SQIVND (reference sequence). The CDR3 runs 14 residues. The CDR3 bases are TGTGCCAGTAGTATAGGCAGAGGGCTGAATGAGCAGTTCTTC. It translates to CASSIGRGLNEQFF. The whole variable domain, remainder taken from reference TRBV19 and TRBJ2-1, is DGGITQSPKYLFRKEGQNVTLSCEQNLNHDAMYWYRQDPGQGLRLIYYSQIVNDFQKGDIAEGYSVSREKKESFPLTVTSAQKNPTAFYLCASSIGRGLNEQFFGPGTRLTVL.

The chain employs TRBV6-6 and TRBJ2-2, with D possibly TRBD2 on 6 matching bases. CDR1 and CDR2 from the germline V gene are MNHNY and SVGAGI (reference sequence). This CDR3 is built from 14 residues. V was pared by 7 bases and J by 3 bases, with 12 bases between. The CDR3 bases are TGTGCCAGCAAAGACGGGGGATACACCGGGGAGCTGTTTTTT. It codes for CASKDGGYTGELFF.

The chain links TRBV6-5 to TRBJ2-7; 9 positions match TRBD1. Germline lookup yields CDR1 MNHEY and CDR2 SVGAGI. J lost 0 bases, V lost 6 bases, and 6 bases had no gene match. The CDR3 runs to 15 residues. CDR3 residues: CASRSGTGSSYEQYF. CDR3 nucleotide sequence: TGTGCCAGCAGATCCGGGACAGGGAGCTCCTACGAGCAGTACTTC.

This clone was seen just once. This chain connects TRBV4-2 to TRBJ2-7; possible D gene TRBD1, 6 bases. The CDR3 extends over 13 amino acids. Trimming removed 3 bases from V and 6 bases from J, with 12 bases in between. Per the germline V gene, CDR1 is LGHNA and CDR2 is YNFKEQ. CDR3 DNA sequence: TGTGCCAGCAGCCAGGAGGACAGTCCCGAGCAGTACTTC. As protein: CASSQEDSPEQYF.

The chain uses TRBV13 and TRBJ2-5, with TRBD2 matching over 8 bases. Germline-derived CDR1 and CDR2 are PRHDT and FYEKMQ (reference sequence). Trimming at V came to 4 bases and at J to 5 bases, leaving 9 bases not matched to a gene. The CDR3 totals 15 residues. CDR3 nucleotide sequence: TGTGCCAGCAGCTCTGGACTAGCTACGAGGGAGACCCAGTACTTC. Protein: CASSSGLATRETQYF.

The chain uses TRBV3-1 (or the pseudogene TRBV3-2) and TRBJ2-5; 8 nucleotides line up with TRBD1. Germline V gives CDR1 LGHDT, CDR2 YNNKEL (reference sequence). After removal of 3 bases from V and 5 bases from J, the junction contained 5 bases not matched to a gene. The CDR3 runs to 14 residues. DNA for the CDR3: TGTGCCAGCAGCCAGTCAGGGGGCGCGGAGACCCAGTACTTC. The encoded protein is CASSQSGGAETQYF.

The chain uses TRBV21-1 and TRBJ2-7; whether TRBD1, the table's D call, matches the DNA was not checked. TRBV21-1 is a pseudogene locus. The length of the CDR3 is 11 residues. This chain's CDR3 is CASNRSYEQYF. In DNA form, the CDR3 reads TGTGCCAGCAACAGGTCCTACGAGCAGTACTTC.

The V and J genes are TRBV11-2 and TRBJ2-7; 7 positions agree with TRBD2. This CDR3 is built from 16 residues. Germline CDR1 and CDR2: SGHAT and FQNNGV. V shed 1 base and J 3 bases; nucleotides not matched to a gene: 9. The CDR3 region is CASSLVFWEGNYEQYF. CDR3 nucleotide sequence: TGTGCCAGCAGCTTAGTCTTTTGGGAGGGAAACTACGAGCAGTACTTC.

This chain links TRBV5-6 with TRBJ2-7; D may be TRBD2 (6 bases). This CDR3 spans 13 amino acids. Trimming removed 2 bases from V and 7 bases from J, with 13 bases in between. CDR1 and CDR2 from the germline V gene are SGHDT and YYEEEE. The DNA for the CDR3 is TGTGCCAGCAGCTTCGCGGGGACGAGGGAGCAGTACTTC. Its protein product is CASSFAGTREQYF.

The chain is built from TRBV2 and TRBJ1-4; 8 bases are shared with TRBD1. Germline CDR1 reads SNHLY; CDR2 reads FYNNEI. Germline trimming cut 6 bases from V and 5 bases from J; bases unmatched to any gene: 8. This CDR3 spans 15 amino acids. The CDR3 loop is CASSPGQGRNEKLFF. The CDR3 DNA is TGTGCCAGCAGCCCCGGACAGGGACGAAATGAAAAACTGTTTTTT.

This chain uses TRBV11-2 with TRBJ2-1; the match to TRBD2 covers 9 bases. CDR1 and CDR2 from the germline V gene are SGHAT and FQNNGV. This CDR3 is 15 amino acids long. The trim removed 3 bases at V and 7 bases at J, leaving 7 bases unmatched. The CDR3: CASSLQRGAGNEQFF. In DNA, the CDR3 is TGTGCCAGCAGCTTGCAGCGGGGGGCAGGAAATGAGCAGTTCTTC.

This clone was found a few times. The CDR3 DNA sequence: TGTGCCAGCAGCCGGGGACAGATTAATTCACCCCTCCACTTT. Protein: CASSRGQINSPLHF. This rearrangement joins TRBV27 to TRBJ1-6; 7 bases are a match to TRBD1. The CDR3 sequence is 14 residues long. The germline V gene has CDR1 MNHEY and CDR2 SMNVEV (reference sequence). Losses at the gene ends were 6 bases for V and 6 bases for J; bases not matched to a gene: 5.

The V gene is TRBV30, the J gene TRBJ1-1; TRBD1 agrees at 8 bases. Germline V gene sequence: CDR1 GTSNPN, CDR2 SVGIG (reference sequence). This CDR3 contains 14 residues. With V trimmed by 2 bases and J by 4 bases, 6 bases remained unmatched. The DNA of the CDR3 is TGTGCCTGGAGTTACAGGGGGTTCGGCACTGAAGCTTTCTTT. This translates into CAWSYRGFGTEAFF.

This sequence joins TRBV18 and TRBJ1-6; no clear D. The CDR3 consists of 12 residues. Germline CDR1 reads KGHSH; CDR2 reads LQKENI. V dropped 6 bases and J dropped 5 bases, with 5 bases sitting between them. The CDR3 reads CASSSDNSPLHF. The CDR3, as DNA: TGTGCCAGCTCCTCAGATAATTCACCCCTCCACTTT.

The rearrangement joins TRBV27 to TRBJ1-2; 7 bases are shared with TRBD1. The CDR3 has 12 amino acids. Per germline, CDR1 MNHEY and CDR2 SMNVEV (reference sequence). V lost 10 bases to trimming and J lost 7 bases; unmatched junction nucleotides: 9. The CDR3 nucleotides read TGTGCCACCGGGACAGATGTAGCTGGCTACACCTTC. Protein: CATGTDVAGYTF.

The genes are TRBV15 and TRBJ2-5; 9 nucleotides line up with TRBD1. Germline CDR1 and CDR2: LNHNV and YYDKDF (reference sequence). The CDR3 runs 15 residues. V lost 4 bases to trimming and J lost 4 bases; unmatched junction nucleotides: 7. DNA of the CDR3: TGTGCCACCAGCAAAAACAGGGGGCAGAGAGAGACCCAGTACTTC. Its translation: CATSKNRGQRETQYF.

This chain joins TRBV4-2 and TRBJ1-2; 8 nucleotides line up with TRBD1. This CDR3 is 16 amino acids long. Germline loops: CDR1 LGHNA, CDR2 YNFKEQ. The V and J ends lost 1 base and 8 bases, in that order; junction bases with no gene match: 12. The CDR3 DNA reads TGTGCCAGCAGCCAAGGGCAGGGGGCAGATTGGAGCGGCTACACCTTC. It yields the protein CASSQGQGADWSGYTF.

The V and J genes are TRBV6-6 and TRBJ1-1; no clear D gene. Germline loops: CDR1 MNHNY, CDR2 SVGAGI (reference sequence). V was shortened by 7 bases and J by 4 bases, with 7 bases between the two germline ends. This CDR3 is built from 11 residues. CDR3 region: CASTLFTEAFF. The CDR3 DNA reads TGTGCCAGCACCCTCTTCACTGAAGCTTTCTTT.

The V call is TRBV20-1, the J call TRBJ1-5, with a possible D match to TRBD1 (6 bases). This CDR3 is built from 15 residues. Germline V gives CDR1 DFQATT, CDR2 SNEGSKA (reference sequence). Trimming took off 3 bases at V and 0 bases at J, with 12 bases between the two ends. The CDR3 here is CSASNTGYSNQPQHF. The CDR3 nucleotides read TGCAGTGCTAGTAACACAGGGTATAGCAATCAGCCCCAGCATTTT.

The rearrangement joins TRBV7-8 to TRBJ1-1; D gene uncertain. The CDR3 totals 13 residues. Looked up from germline, CDR1 is SGHVS and CDR2 is FQNEAQ. Deletions cut 1 base from V and 1 base from J, with 4 bases between. The chain's CDR3 is CASSLVRNTEAFF. The CDR3 coding sequence is TGTGCCAGCAGCTTAGTCAGGAACACTGAAGCTTTCTTT.

The J gene is TRBJ2-7, the V gene TRBV5-1; tentative D call: TRBD1 (6 bases). V lost 1 base and J lost 2, with 16 bases in between. Germline V gene lookup returns CDR1 SGHRS and CDR2 YFSETQ. This CDR3 spans 16 amino acids. The CDR3, as DNA: TGCGCCAGCAGCTTGTTCACCGGGACATTAACCTACGAGCAGTACTTC. This sequence encodes CASSLFTGTLTYEQYF. Looking up the rest from reference TRBV5-1 and TRBJ2-7 gives the full variable domain: KAGVTQTPRYLIKTRGQQVTLSCSPISGHRSVSWYQQTPGQGLQFLFEYFSETQRNKGNFPGRFSGRQFSNSRSEMNVSTLELGDSALYLCASSLFTGTLTYEQYFGPGTRLTVT.

In its sample, this clone was seen a few times. This chain links TRBV6-6 with TRBJ1-3; no reliable D call. The CDR3 spans 14 residues. The germline V and J ends were trimmed by 4 bases and 0 bases, with 7 bases remaining between them. CDR1 and CDR2 from the germline V gene are MNHNY and SVGAGI (reference sequence). The chain's CDR3 is CASSLSYSGNTIYF. The CDR3 DNA follows: TGTGCCAGCAGTTTGAGCTACTCTGGAAACACCATATATTTT.

V gene TRBV6-6 combines with J gene TRBJ1-5, with 10 bases fitting TRBD1. This CDR3 contains 18 residues. V was clipped by 5 bases and J by 5 bases; unmatched bases: 15. Germline assignment: CDR1 MNHNY and CDR2 SVGAGI (reference sequence). The CDR3 sequence: CASSPSGTGVGRHQPQHF. The DNA of the CDR3 is TGTGCCAGCAGTCCCTCCGGGACAGGGGTTGGTCGCCATCAGCCCCAGCATTTT.

This clone was detected many times. The chain uses TRBV30 and TRBJ1-5; tentative D call: TRBD1 (5 bases). In germline, CDR1 is GTSNPN, CDR2 SVGIG (reference sequence). The CDR3 contains 15 residues. V gave up 5 bases and J gave up 0 bases, with 14 bases separating them. The CDR3 nucleotides read TGTGCCTGGGGCTTGAAGGGGATTAGCAATCAGCCCCAGCATTTT. This encodes CAWGLKGISNQPQHF.

This chain connects TRBV3-1 (or the pseudogene TRBV3-2) to TRBJ1-2; 7 bases agree with TRBD1. The CDR3 sequence is 19 residues long. The germline CDR1 and CDR2 sequences are LGHDT and YNNKEL (reference sequence). Trimming took 0 bases from V and 4 from J; bases not matched to a gene: 17. The DNA for the CDR3 is TGTGCCAGCAGCCAAGATAGGATGGGTAGCAGGGGGGCCGTCTATGGCTACACCTTC. Translated: CASSQDRMGSRGAVYGYTF.

The chain carries TRBV6-6 and TRBJ2-7, with D maybe TRBD1 (6 bases). Trimming removed 0 bases at V and 4 bases at J, with 13 bases between. CDR3 length equals 15 residues. Germline V lookup: CDR1 MNHNY, CDR2 SVGAGI (reference sequence). This CDR3 is CASSYSTGSEYEQYF. The CDR3, as DNA: TGTGCCAGCAGTTACTCAACAGGGTCTGAGTACGAGCAGTACTTC.